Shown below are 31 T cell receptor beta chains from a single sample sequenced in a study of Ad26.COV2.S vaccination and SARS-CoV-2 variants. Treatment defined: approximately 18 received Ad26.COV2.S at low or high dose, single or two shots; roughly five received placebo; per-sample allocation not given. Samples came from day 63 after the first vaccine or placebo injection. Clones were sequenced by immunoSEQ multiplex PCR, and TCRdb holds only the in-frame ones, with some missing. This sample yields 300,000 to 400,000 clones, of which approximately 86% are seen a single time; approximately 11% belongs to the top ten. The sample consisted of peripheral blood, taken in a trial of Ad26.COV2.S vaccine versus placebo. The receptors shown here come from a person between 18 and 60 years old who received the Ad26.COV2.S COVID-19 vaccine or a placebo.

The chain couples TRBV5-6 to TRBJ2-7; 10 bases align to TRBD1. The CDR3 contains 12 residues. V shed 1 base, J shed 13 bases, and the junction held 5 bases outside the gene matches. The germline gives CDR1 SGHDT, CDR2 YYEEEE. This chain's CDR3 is CASSLRDRGSYF. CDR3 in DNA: TGTGCCAGCAGCTTGCGGGACAGGGGAAGTTACTTC.

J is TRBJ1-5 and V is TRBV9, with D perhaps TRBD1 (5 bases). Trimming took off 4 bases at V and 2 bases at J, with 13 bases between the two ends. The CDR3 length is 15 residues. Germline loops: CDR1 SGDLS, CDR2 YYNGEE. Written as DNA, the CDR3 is TGTGCCAGCAGCTCCCACGGGGGGGGCAATCAGCCCCAGCATTTT. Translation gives CASSSHGGGNQPQHF. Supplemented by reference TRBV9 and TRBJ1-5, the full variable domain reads DSGVTQTPKHLITATGQRVTLRCSPRSGDLSVYWYQQSLDQGLQFLIQYYNGEERAKGNILERFSAQQFPDLHSELNLSSLELGDSALYFCASSSHGGGNQPQHFGDGTRLSIL.

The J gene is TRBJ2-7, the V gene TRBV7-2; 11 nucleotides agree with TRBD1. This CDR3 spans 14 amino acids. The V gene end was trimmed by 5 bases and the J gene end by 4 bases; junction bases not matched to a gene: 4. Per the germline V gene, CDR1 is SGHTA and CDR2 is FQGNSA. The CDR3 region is CASSLGQGEYEQYF. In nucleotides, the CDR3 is TGTGCCAGCAGCCTGGGACAGGGGGAATACGAGCAGTACTTC. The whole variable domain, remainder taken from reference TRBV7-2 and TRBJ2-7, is GAGVSQSPSNKVTEKGKDVELRCDPISGHTALYWYRQSLGQGLEFLIYFQGNSAPDKSGLPSDRFSAERTGGSVSTLTIQRTQQEDSAVYLCASSLGQGEYEQYFGPGTRLTVT.

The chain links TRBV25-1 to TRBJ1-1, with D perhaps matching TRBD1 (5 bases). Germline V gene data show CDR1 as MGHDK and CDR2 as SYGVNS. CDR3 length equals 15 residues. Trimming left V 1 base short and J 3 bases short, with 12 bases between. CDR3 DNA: TGTGCCAGCAGTGAATCGGGCAGAGGGGACACTGAAGCTTTCTTT. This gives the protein CASSESGRGDTEAFF.

The CDR3 spells CASSFTGKSYEQYF. The CDR3 region has the DNA TGTGCCAGCAGCTTTACCGGAAAATCCTACGAGCAGTACTTC. This rearrangement joins TRBV7-2 to TRBJ2-7; D remains ambiguous. V dropped 3 bases and J dropped 1 base, with 10 bases sitting between them. The CDR3 has 14 residues. Germline values: CDR1 SGHTA, CDR2 FQGNSA.

In nucleotides, the CDR3 is TGTGCCAGCGTCGGGACTAGCGGTTTCGATACGCAGTATTTT. This translates into CASVGTSGFDTQYF. The chain has TRBV28 and TRBJ2-3; TRBD2 agrees at 11 bases. The CDR3 is 14 residues long. V shed 8 bases and J 6 bases; nucleotides not matched to a gene: 7. Germline V gene sequence: CDR1 MDHEN, CDR2 SYDVKM. Full variable domain (outside the CDR3, taken from reference TRBV28 and TRBJ2-3): DVKVTQSSRYLVKRTGEKVFLECVQDMDHENMFWYRQDPGLGLRLIYFSYDVKMKEKGDIPEGYSVSREKKERFSLILESASTNQTSMYLCASVGTSGFDTQYFGPGTRLTVL.

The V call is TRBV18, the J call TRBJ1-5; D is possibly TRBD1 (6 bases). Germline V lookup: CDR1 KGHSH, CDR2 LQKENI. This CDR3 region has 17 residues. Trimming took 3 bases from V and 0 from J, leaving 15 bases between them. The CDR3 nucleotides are TGTGCCAGCTCACCGGATTTAGGGGGGACTAGCAATCAGCCCCAGCATTTT. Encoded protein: CASSPDLGGTSNQPQHF.

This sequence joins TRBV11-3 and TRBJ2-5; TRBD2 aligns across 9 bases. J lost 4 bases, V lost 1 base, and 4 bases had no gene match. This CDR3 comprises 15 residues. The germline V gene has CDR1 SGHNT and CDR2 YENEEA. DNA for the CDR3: TGTGCCAGCAGCTTAGGTAGCGGGAGCCGAGAGACCCAGTACTTC. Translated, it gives CASSLGSGSRETQYF.

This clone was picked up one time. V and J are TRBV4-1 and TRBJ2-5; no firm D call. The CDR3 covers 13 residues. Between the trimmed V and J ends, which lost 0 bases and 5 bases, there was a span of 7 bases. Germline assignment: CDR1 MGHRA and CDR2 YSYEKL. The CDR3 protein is CASSQDWDETQYF. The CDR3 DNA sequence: TGCGCCAGCAGCCAAGATTGGGATGAGACCCAGTACTTC.

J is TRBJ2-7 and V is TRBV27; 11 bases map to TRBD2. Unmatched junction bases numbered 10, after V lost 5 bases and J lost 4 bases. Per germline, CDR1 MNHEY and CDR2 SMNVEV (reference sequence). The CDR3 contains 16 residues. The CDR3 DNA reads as TGTGCCAGCAGTCCATCAACCGGGACTAGCGGATACGAGCAGTACTTC. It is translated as CASSPSTGTSGYEQYF.

CDR3 in amino acids: CASSLGGRVNNYGYTF. DNA of the CDR3: TGTGCCAGCAGCTTAGGGGGTCGGGTTAATAACTATGGCTACACCTTC. The chain employs TRBV7-2 and TRBJ1-2; D gene ambiguous. Germline V gene data show CDR1 as SGHTA and CDR2 as FQGNSA. Trimming removed 1 base from V and 1 base from J, with 13 bases in between. This CDR3 contains 16 residues.

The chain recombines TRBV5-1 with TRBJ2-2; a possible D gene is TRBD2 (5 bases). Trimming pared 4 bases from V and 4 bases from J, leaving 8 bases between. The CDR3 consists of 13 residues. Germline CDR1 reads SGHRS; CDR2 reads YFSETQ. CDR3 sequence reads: CASSLGSTGELFF. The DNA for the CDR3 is TGCGCCAGCAGCCTTGGGAGCACCGGGGAGCTGTTTTTT.

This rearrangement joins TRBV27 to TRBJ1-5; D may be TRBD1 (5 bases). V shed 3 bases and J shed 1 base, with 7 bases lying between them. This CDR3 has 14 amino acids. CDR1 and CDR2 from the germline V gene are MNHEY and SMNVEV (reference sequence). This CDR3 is CASSFRDSNQPQHF. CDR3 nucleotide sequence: TGTGCCAGCAGTTTCCGGGACAGCAATCAGCCCCAGCATTTT.

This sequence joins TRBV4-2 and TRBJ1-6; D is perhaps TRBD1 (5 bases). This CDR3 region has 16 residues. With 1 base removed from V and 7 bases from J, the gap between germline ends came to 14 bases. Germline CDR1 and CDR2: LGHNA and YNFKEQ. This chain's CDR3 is CASSQVGGRENSPLHF. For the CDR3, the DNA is TGTGCCAGCAGCCAAGTTGGGGGAAGGGAAAATTCACCCCTCCACTTT.

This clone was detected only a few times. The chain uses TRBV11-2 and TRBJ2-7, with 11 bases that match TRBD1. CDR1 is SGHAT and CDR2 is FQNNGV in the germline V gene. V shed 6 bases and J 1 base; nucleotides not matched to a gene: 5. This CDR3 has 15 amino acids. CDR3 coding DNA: TGTGCCAGCAGTAGAGGGACAGGGGGGTCCTACGAGCAGTACTTC. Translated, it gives CASSRGTGGSYEQYF.

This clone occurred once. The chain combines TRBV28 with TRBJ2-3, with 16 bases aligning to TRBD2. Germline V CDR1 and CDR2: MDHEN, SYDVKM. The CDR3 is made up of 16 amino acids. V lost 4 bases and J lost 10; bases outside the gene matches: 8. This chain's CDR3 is CASSSPGLAGGPSQYF. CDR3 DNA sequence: TGTGCCAGCAGTTCCCCGGGACTAGCGGGAGGGCCGTCGCAGTATTTT.

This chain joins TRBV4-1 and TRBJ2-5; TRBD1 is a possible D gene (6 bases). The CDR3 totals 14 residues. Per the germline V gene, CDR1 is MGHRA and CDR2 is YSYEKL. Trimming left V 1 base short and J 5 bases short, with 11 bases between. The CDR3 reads CASSQARGLETQYF. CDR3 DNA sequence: TGCGCCAGCAGCCAAGCCAGGGGTCTGGAGACCCAGTACTTC.

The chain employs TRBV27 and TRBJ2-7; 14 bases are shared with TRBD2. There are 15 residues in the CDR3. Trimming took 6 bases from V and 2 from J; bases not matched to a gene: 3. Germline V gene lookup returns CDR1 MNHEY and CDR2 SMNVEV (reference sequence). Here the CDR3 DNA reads TGTGCCAGCAGCCGGGGACTAGCGGGAGCCTACGAGCAGTACTTC. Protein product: CASSRGLAGAYEQYF.

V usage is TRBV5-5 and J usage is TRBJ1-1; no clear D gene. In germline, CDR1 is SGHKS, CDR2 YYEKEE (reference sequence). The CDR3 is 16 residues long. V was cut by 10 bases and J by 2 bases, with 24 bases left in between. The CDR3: CASRPTSRPGNTEAFF. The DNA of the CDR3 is TGTGCCTCACGGCCGACATCCAGGCCGGGAAACACTGAAGCTTTCTTT. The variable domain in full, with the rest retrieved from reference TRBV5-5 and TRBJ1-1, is DAGVTQSPTHLIKTRGQQVTLRCSPISGHKSVSWYQQVLGQGPQFIFQYYEKEERGRGNFPDRFSARQFPNYSSELNVNALLLGDSALYLCASRPTSRPGNTEAFFGQGTRLTVV.

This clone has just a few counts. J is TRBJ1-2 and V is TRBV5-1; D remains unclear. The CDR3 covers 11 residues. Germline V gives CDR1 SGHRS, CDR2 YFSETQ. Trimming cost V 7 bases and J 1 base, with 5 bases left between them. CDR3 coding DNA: TGCGCCAGCGGAGATAACTATGGCTACACCTTC. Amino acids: CASGDNYGYTF.

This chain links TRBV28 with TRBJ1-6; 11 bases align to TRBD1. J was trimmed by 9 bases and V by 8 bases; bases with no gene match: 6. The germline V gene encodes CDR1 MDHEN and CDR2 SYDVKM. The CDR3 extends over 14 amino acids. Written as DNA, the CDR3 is TGTGCCAGCCGGGACAGGGGGTTTGTTTCACCCCTCCACTTT. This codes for CASRDRGFVSPLHF.

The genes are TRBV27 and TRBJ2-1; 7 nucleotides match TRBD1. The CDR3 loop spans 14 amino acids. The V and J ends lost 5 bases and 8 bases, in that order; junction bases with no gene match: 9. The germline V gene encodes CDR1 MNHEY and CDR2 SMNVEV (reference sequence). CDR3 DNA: TGTGCCAGCAGTCCCTCCACAGGGGTCCATGAGCAGTTCTTC. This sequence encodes CASSPSTGVHEQFF.

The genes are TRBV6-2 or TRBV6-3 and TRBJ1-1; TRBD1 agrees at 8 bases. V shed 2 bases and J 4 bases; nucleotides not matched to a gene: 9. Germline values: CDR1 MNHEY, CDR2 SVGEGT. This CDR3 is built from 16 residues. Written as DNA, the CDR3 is TGTGCCAGCAGTTACCTGGACAGGGTCGGTGGCACTGAAGCTTTCTTT. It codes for CASSYLDRVGGTEAFF.

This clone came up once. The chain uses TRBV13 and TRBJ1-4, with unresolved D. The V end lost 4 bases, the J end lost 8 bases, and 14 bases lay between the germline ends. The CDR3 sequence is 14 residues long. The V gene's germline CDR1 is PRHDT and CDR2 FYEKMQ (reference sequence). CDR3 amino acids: CASSSQDLKEKLFF. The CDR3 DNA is TGTGCCAGCAGCTCCCAGGACTTAAAAGAAAAACTGTTTTTT.

The CDR3 coding sequence is TGTGCCAGCAGTTTCGGGGTCTTTGGCAATCAGCCCCAGCATTTT. It codes for CASSFGVFGNQPQHF. The chain couples TRBV28 to TRBJ1-5, with D unclear. Germline assignment: CDR1 MDHEN and CDR2 SYDVKM. This CDR3 is 15 amino acids long. Trimming pared 3 bases from V and 2 bases from J, leaving 11 bases between.

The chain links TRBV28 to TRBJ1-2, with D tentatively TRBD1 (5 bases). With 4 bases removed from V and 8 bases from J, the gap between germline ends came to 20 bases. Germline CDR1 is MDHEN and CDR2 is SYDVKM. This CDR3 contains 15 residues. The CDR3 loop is CASSSPRQGAQGYTF. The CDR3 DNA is TGTGCCAGCAGTTCACCCAGACAAGGGGCGCAGGGCTACACCTTC.

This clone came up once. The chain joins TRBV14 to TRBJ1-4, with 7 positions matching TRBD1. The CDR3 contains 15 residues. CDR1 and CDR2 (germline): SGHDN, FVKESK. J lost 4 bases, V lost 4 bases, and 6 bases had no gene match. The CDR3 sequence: CASSPRTGVNEKLFF. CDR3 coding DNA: TGTGCCAGCAGCCCGCGGACAGGAGTTAATGAAAAACTGTTTTTT.

The CDR3 DNA reads as TGTGCCAGCTCACAGGGACAGCTGAACACTGAAGCTTTCTTT. It encodes CASSQGQLNTEAFF. The rearrangement uses TRBV18 and TRBJ1-1; 7 nucleotides line up with TRBD1. Germline V gene data show CDR1 as KGHSH and CDR2 as LQKENI. V was clipped by 4 bases and J by 0 bases; unmatched bases: 2. CDR3 length equals 14 residues.

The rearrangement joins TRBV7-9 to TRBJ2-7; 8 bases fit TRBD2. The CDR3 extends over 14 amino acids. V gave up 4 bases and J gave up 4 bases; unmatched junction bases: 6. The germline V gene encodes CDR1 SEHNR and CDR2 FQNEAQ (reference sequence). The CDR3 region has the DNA TGTGCCAGCAGCTGGCAGACTAGCGCTTACGAGCAGTACTTC. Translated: CASSWQTSAYEQYF.

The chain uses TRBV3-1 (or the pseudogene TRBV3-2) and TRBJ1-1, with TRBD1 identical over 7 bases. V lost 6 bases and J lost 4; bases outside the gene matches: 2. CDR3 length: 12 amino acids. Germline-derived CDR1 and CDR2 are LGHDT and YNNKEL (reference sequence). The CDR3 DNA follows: TGTGCCAGCAGGACAGGGCTCACTGAAGCTTTCTTT. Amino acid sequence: CASRTGLTEAFF.

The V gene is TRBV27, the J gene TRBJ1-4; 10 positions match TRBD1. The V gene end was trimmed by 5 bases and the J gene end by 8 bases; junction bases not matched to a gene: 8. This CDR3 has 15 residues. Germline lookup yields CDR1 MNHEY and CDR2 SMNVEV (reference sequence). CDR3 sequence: CASSDQGTGAEKLFF. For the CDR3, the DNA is TGTGCCAGCAGTGACCAGGGGACAGGGGCCGAAAAACTGTTTTTT.